This passage covers 9 T cell receptor beta chains from one sample sequenced in a study of shared clonotypes between healthy human individuals. Here immunoSEQ multiplex PCR was the method, and the copy in TCRdb shows in-frame clones only, minus some. The sample has 550,000 to 700,000 clones; around three quarters are singletons. Sequencing was done on a sample of memory CD4+ T cells sorted from blood. Specified subset: CD45RA-negative fraction. The receptors here all came from a woman in her thirties in good health.

The V call is TRBV18, the J call TRBJ1-3; D gene ambiguous. V dropped 3 bases and J dropped 0 bases, with 12 bases sitting between them. The CDR3 length is 16 residues. The germline V gene encodes CDR1 KGHSH and CDR2 LQKENI. The CDR3 coding sequence is TGTGCCAGCTCACCCGTTGTCTCGCCCTCTGGAAACACCATATATTTT. It is translated as CASSPVVSPSGNTIYF.

This clone was seen more than once but under ten times. This chain links TRBV5-1 with TRBJ2-2; D gene ambiguous. This CDR3 is 15 amino acids long. The germline V gene encodes CDR1 SGHRS and CDR2 YFSETQ. V lost 4 bases and J 3 bases, leaving 13 bases between the germline ends. The CDR3 protein is CASSRSSVDTGELFF. CDR3 coding DNA: TGCGCCAGCAGCCGCTCCAGCGTAGACACCGGGGAGCTGTTTTTT.

The chain has TRBV30 and TRBJ1-1; D gene unclear. Trimming stripped 0 bases from V and 6 bases from J, with 11 bases between. The germline V gene encodes CDR1 GTSNPN and CDR2 SVGIG (reference sequence). The CDR3 runs to 13 residues. CDR3 coding DNA: TGTGCCTGGAGTGTAGTTCCGGGCTCTGAAGCTTTCTTT. Translating it yields CAWSVVPGSEAFF.

The chain is built from TRBV6-1 and TRBJ1-1, with D possibly matching TRBD1 (6 bases). CDR1 MNHNS and CDR2 SASEGT come from the germline V gene. This CDR3 is 15 amino acids long. Trimming stripped 2 bases from V and 1 base from J, with 11 bases between. The chain's CDR3 is CASSEKQGENTEAFF. CDR3 DNA sequence: TGTGCCAGCAGTGAAAAACAGGGAGAGAACACTGAAGCTTTCTTT.

Turning to this clone: Distinct nucleotide sequences in the sample also encode this CDR3. The V and J genes are TRBV6-5 and TRBJ1-3, with TRBD1 matching over 8 bases. V dropped 6 bases and J dropped 4; count of bases not matched to a gene: 2. This CDR3 is 13 amino acids long. Per germline, CDR1 MNHEY and CDR2 SVGAGI. DNA for the CDR3: TGTGCCAGCAGGACAGGGGCCGGAAACACCATATATTTT. Translating it yields CASRTGAGNTIYF.

Notes on this clone: Mismatch with germline at one junction end may stem from a read error. This rearrangement joins TRBV2 to TRBJ2-5; TRBD2 might be the D (6 bases). The germline CDR1 and CDR2 sequences are SNHLY and FYNNEI. CDR3 length: 15 residues. This chain's CDR3 is CASIDSGGIQESQYF. The DNA for the CDR3 is TGTGCCAGCATTGATAGCGGAGGGATACAAGAGTCCCAGTACTTC.

V usage is TRBV5-1 and J usage is TRBJ2-7; 9 bases map to TRBD2. The CDR3 sequence is 16 residues long. The germline V gene encodes CDR1 SGHRS and CDR2 YFSETQ. Unmatched junction bases numbered 15, after V lost 5 bases and J lost 6 bases. The CDR3 bases are TGCGCCAGCAGGGATGTGGCGGGAGGGAGAGGTTCCGAGCAGTACTTC. It yields the protein CASRDVAGGRGSEQYF.

The chain uses TRBV2 and TRBJ2-7; 7 bases are a match to TRBD2. This CDR3 comprises 15 residues. Germline V lookup: CDR1 SNHLY, CDR2 FYNNEI. Trimming removed 6 bases from V and 2 bases from J; junction bases left unmatched: 10. CDR3 residues: CASREGLQYTYEQYF. CDR3 nucleotide sequence: TGTGCCAGCAGGGAGGGACTACAGTATACCTACGAGCAGTACTTC.

The V and J genes are TRBV7-6 and TRBJ2-5; D not certain. Germline assignment: CDR1 SGHVS and CDR2 FNYEAQ. Trimming left V 1 base short and J 6 bases short, with 3 bases between. The CDR3 is made up of 11 amino acids. The CDR3 coding sequence is TGTGCCAGCAGCTTAGGGCAGACCCAGTACTTC. This gives the protein CASSLGQTQYF.